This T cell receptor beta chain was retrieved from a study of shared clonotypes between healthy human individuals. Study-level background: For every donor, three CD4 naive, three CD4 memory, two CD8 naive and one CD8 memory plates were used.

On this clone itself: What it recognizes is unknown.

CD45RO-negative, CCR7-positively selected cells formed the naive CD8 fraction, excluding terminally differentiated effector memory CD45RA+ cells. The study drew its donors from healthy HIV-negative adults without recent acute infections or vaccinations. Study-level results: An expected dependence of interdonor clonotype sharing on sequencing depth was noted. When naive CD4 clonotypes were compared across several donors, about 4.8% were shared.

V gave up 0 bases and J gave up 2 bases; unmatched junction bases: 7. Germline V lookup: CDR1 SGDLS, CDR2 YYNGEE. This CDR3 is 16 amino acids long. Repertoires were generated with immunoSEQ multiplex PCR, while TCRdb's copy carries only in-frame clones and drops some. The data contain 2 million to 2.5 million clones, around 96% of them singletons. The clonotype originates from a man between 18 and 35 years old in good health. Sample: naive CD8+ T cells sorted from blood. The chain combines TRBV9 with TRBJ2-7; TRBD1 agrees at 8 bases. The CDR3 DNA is TGTGCCAGCAGCGTAGATACAGGGGGAGCCCCCTACGAGCAGTACTTC. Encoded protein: CASSVDTGGAPYEQYF.